Listed below are T cell receptor beta chains from one sample, sequenced in a study of blood T cell repertoires in COVID-19. Profiling relied on immunoSEQ multiplex PCR, and the TCRdb table lists in-frame clones only, not all of them. This table holds 300,000 or so clones, about 88% found once. The sample comprised PBMCs or T cells enriched from blood (not recorded which). These receptors were collected from a man between 60 and 75 years old who had recovered from COVID-19. Each CDR3 is given with its conserved first and last residue. A D gene is named only where the DNA matches it firmly. Where a row states a size, it is once, few, many or the class of an expanded clone; other rows omit it.

TRBV6-5	TRBJ1-5	once	TRBD1	CASSYKGQGQPQHF	TGTGCCAGCAGCTACAAGGGACAGGGCCAGCCCCAGCATTTT
TRBV27	TRBJ2-2	.	TRBD2	CASSLKPTSAGTGELFF	TGTGCCAGCAGTTTGAAACCGACTAGCGCCGGCACCGGGGAGCTGTTTTTT
TRBV24-1	TRBJ1-3	.	TRBD1	CATSDGQGTGNTIYF	TGTGCCACCAGTGATGGACAGGGGACAGGAAACACCATATATTTT
TRBV30	TRBJ2-5	.	TRBD2	CAWTLFTREDRETQYF	TGTGCCTGGACCCTTTTCACACGGGAGGATAGAGAGACCCAGTACTTC
TRBV6-5	TRBJ2-7	.	.	CASSYSGGGSYEQYF	TGTGCCAGCAGTTACTCTGGGGGAGGCTCCTACGAGCAGTACTTC
TRBV9	TRBJ1-2	few	.	CASSVGVLANYGYTF	TGTGCCAGCAGCGTAGGGGTACTAGCTAACTATGGCTACACCTTC
TRBV3-1/TRBV3-2	TRBJ2-1	.	TRBD2	CASSATGTSGRGHEQFF	TGTGCCAGCAGCGCAACCGGGACTAGCGGGAGGGGGCATGAGCAGTTCTTC
TRBV4-1	TRBJ1-5	.	.	CASRQYVAGDQPQHF	TGCGCCAGCAGACAATACGTAGCGGGGGATCAGCCCCAGCATTTT
TRBV2	TRBJ2-1	.	.	CASRLLSGSGNEQFF	TGTGCCAGCAGGCTCCTTAGCGGAAGTGGCAATGAGCAGTTCTTC
TRBV5-5	TRBJ2-7	.	.	CASSLVTTGGYEQYF	TGTGCCAGCAGCTTGGTCACGACAGGAGGATACGAGCAGTACTTC